The 11 T cell receptor beta chains below were found in one sample sequenced in a study of blood T cell repertoires in COVID-19 (TCRdb year 2020). Receptors were amplified or captured by the immunoSEQ multiplex PCR assay. TCRdb took this table from immuneACCESS and kept in-frame rearrangements with V and J called. Such tables lack part of the clones; where checked against another copy, unresolved V genes explain under half of the gap, and the rest is unexplained. The sample contains roughly 120,000 clones, over 65% of them found a single time. The biggest ten clones account for approximately 0.86% of the sample. The sequenced sample was peripheral blood. Every receptor here comes from a human donor with acute or convalescent COVID-19. The donor label of this sample is uncertain.

J is TRBJ2-2 and V is TRBV7-2; maybe TRBD2 (5 bases). This CDR3 contains 15 residues. Deletions cut 4 bases from V and 8 bases from J, with 17 bases between. In germline, CDR1 is SGHTA, CDR2 FQGNSA. The CDR3 DNA is TGTGCCAGCAGCTCTAAAAGTCTCACGGGGGGGGAGCTGTTTTTT. This sequence encodes CASSSKSLTGGELFF.

This clone was counted between two and nine times. V usage is TRBV15 and J usage is TRBJ1-3; the D is unclear. CDR1 is LNHNV, CDR2 YYDKDF, per germline (reference sequence). V lost 3 bases and J 1 base, leaving 10 bases between the germline ends. The CDR3 is 15 amino acids. The CDR3 DNA sequence: TGTGCCACCAGCAGGACTAAGATATCTGGAAACACCATATATTTT. Encoded protein: CATSRTKISGNTIYF. Filled out from reference TRBV15 and TRBJ1-3, the complete variable domain reads DAMVIQNPRYQVTQFGKPVTLSCSQTLNHNVMYWYQQKSSQAPKLLFHYYDKDFNNEADTPDNFQSRRPNTSFCFLDIRSPGLGDTAMYLCATSRTKISGNTIYFGEGSWLTVV.

This sequence joins TRBV6-6 and TRBJ1-6; TRBD1 matches 8 bases. CDR3 size: 14 residues. V lost 5 bases, J lost 9 bases, and 6 bases stayed unmatched. From germline, CDR1 is MNHNY and CDR2 SVGAGI (reference sequence). The CDR3 spells CASSKTGAGSPLHF. For the CDR3, the DNA is TGTGCCAGCAGTAAGACAGGGGCGGGTTCACCCCTCCACTTT.

This sequence joins TRBV28 and TRBJ1-1; D is undetermined. Trimming left V 7 bases short and J 4 bases short, with 13 bases between. Germline V gene lookup returns CDR1 MDHEN and CDR2 SYDVKM. The CDR3 spans 13 residues. CDR3 loop: CASTLLGGTEAFF. DNA of the CDR3: TGTGCCAGCACCTTGCTGGGAGGCACTGAAGCTTTCTTT.

This clone turned up a few times. The V and J genes are TRBV5-1 and TRBJ2-1; tentative D call: TRBD2 (5 bases). CDR3 length equals 12 residues. CDR1 and CDR2 (germline): SGHRS, YFSETQ. Trimming cost V 1 base and J 12 bases, with 11 bases left between them. The CDR3 region has the DNA TGCGCCAGCAGCTTGAAGGATGGGAGGCAGTTCTTC. Protein: CASSLKDGRQFF.

This chain uses TRBV12-3 or TRBV12-4 with TRBJ1-3; D unresolved. This CDR3 spans 12 amino acids. Deletions cut 3 bases from V and 2 bases from J, with 2 bases between. The CDR3 DNA is TGTGCCAGCAGTTTCACTGGAAACACCATATATTTT. This gives the protein CASSFTGNTIYF.

The gene calls are TRBV7-2 and TRBJ2-1, with 9 bases that match TRBD1. Looked up from germline, CDR1 is SGHTA and CDR2 is FQGNSA. There are 14 residues in the CDR3. The J segment lost 7 bases and the V segment lost 4 bases, leaving 5 bases of the junction unmatched. This chain's CDR3 is CASSSRTGANEQFF. CDR3 nucleotides: TGTGCCAGCAGCTCGCGGACAGGGGCAAATGAGCAGTTCTTC.

V and J are TRBV10-3 and TRBJ2-7, with D perhaps matching TRBD1 (6 bases). V was cut by 8 bases and J by 2 bases, with 13 bases left in between. Germline CDR1 reads ENHRY; CDR2 reads SYGVKD. This CDR3 has 13 residues. The CDR3 region is CAIGEQGAYEQYF. In nucleotides, the CDR3 is TGTGCCATCGGGGAACAGGGAGCCTACGAGCAGTACTTC.

This chain uses TRBV24-1 with TRBJ2-2; no definite D call. Trimming cost V 3 bases and J 4 bases, with 8 bases left between them. The CDR3 is made up of 14 amino acids. CDR1 KGHDR and CDR2 SFDVKD come from the germline V gene. Written as DNA, the CDR3 is TGTGCCACCAGTGATCCGACTCCCACCGGGGAGCTGTTTTTT. Its protein product is CATSDPTPTGELFF.

This clone appeared a few times. V and J are TRBV6-5 and TRBJ1-6, with a possible D match to TRBD1 (6 bases). V was trimmed by 6 bases and J by 6 bases, leaving 12 bases between them. This CDR3 is 14 amino acids long. CDR1 and CDR2 (germline): MNHEY, SVGAGI. CDR3 sequence: CASRSGGGNSPLHF. The CDR3 region has the DNA TGTGCCAGCAGGTCGGGGGGCGGTAATTCACCCCTCCACTTT.

V is TRBV6-4 and J is TRBJ2-3; D is possibly TRBD2 (5 bases). Germline V lookup: CDR1 MRHNA, CDR2 SNTAGT. V lost 3 bases to trimming and J lost 2 bases, with 15 bases between them. The CDR3 is 16 amino acids. The CDR3: CASSESFGSHTDTQYF. The CDR3, as DNA: TGTGCCAGCAGTGAAAGTTTTGGGAGCCACACAGATACGCAGTATTTT.